This record covers a single T cell receptor (beta chain). This sample was included in a study of T cell changes during pregnancy in multiple sclerosis. Assay used: immunoSEQ multiplex PCR; TCRdb lists only in-frame clones, some missing. The profile covers about 120,000 clones, with roughly 92% appearing a single time and approximately 6.3% taken by the ten largest. The CDR3 length is 17 residues. The trim removed 0 bases at V and 5 bases at J, leaving 8 bases unmatched. Looked up from germline, CDR1 is MGHRA and CDR2 is YSYEKL. The sequence was obtained from a female donor with multiple sclerosis, enrolled in a pregnancy study. The rearrangement uses TRBV4-1 and TRBJ2-2, with TRBD2 identical over 8 bases. Sequenced here: peripheral blood, sampled before pregnancy. CDR3 region: CASSQDLTGGATGELFF. The DNA of the CDR3 is TGCGCCAGCAGCCAAGATTTGACCGGGGGGGCAACCGGGGAGCTGTTTTTT.